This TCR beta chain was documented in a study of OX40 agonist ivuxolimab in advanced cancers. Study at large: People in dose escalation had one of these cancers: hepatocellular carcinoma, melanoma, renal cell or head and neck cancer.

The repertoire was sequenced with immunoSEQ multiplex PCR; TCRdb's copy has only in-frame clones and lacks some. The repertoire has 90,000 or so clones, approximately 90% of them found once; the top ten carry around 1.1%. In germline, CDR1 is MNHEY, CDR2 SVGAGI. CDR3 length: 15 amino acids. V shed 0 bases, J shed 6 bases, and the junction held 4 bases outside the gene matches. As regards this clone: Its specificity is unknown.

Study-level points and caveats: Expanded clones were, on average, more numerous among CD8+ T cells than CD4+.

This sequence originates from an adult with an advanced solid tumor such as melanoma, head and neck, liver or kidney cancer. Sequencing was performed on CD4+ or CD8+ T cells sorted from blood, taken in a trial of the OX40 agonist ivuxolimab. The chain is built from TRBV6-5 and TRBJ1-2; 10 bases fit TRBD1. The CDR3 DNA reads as TGTGCCAGCAGTTACTCGAGACAGGGGGCAGATGGCTACACCTTC. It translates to CASSYSRQGADGYTF.